One and the same sample provided the 2 T cell receptor beta chains below, sequenced in a study of T cell responses to AZD1222 COVID-19 vaccine. Profiled with immunoSEQ multiplex PCR; TCRdb holds only in-frame clones, not every one. This sample has under 150,000 clones; around 94% occur once, and the top ten carry approximately 9%. This specimen consisted of peripheral blood, obtained 28 days after the second AZD1222 dose. Receptors originate from an adult who received the AZD1222 COVID-19 vaccine.

This chain connects TRBV5-4 to TRBJ2-2, with 16 bases lining up with TRBD2. From germline, CDR1 is SGHNT and CDR2 YYREEE (reference sequence). With V trimmed by 4 bases and J by 0 bases, 6 bases remained unmatched. This CDR3 is 19 amino acids long. The CDR3 is CASSPGTSGGATNTGELFF. The CDR3, as DNA: TGTGCCAGCAGCCCGGGGACTAGCGGGGGGGCTACGAACACCGGGGAGCTGTTTTTT.

The chain links TRBV5-1 to TRBJ1-2, with 9 positions matching TRBD1. CDR1 and CDR2 (germline): SGHRS, YFSETQ. V shed 4 bases, J shed 4 bases, and the junction held 5 bases outside the gene matches. The CDR3 sequence is 14 residues long. This CDR3 reads CASSGGQGTYGYTF. DNA of the CDR3: TGCGCCAGCAGCGGGGGACAGGGAACCTATGGCTACACCTTC.